The clone carrying this TCR beta chain was counted ten times or more. TCRdb re-called the 5' RACE reads with MiXCR, one entry per CDR3 protein. The sample includes 50,000 to 75,000 distinct CDR3 sequences, approximately 6% of them seen just once. The record originates from a study of spatial heterogeneity in lung cancer. V lost 3 bases and J lost 8; bases outside the gene matches: 7. The CDR3 is 15 residues long. Germline-derived CDR1 and CDR2 are MDHEN and SYDVKM. The time point is: sample taken at primary tumor resection. The donors, approximately 66 patients with untreated early-stage non-small cell lung cancer, provided the samples.

The chain has TRBV28 and TRBJ1-4; 9 positions agree with TRBD1. The receptor was derived from a female donor with early-stage non-small cell lung cancer. The material was PBMCs, obtained at surgery. Here the CDR3 DNA reads TGTGCCAGCAGTTTTATAGGACAGGGGAACGAAAAACTGTTTTTT. Translation: CASSFIGQGNEKLFF. Combining the CDR3 with reference TRBV28 and TRBJ1-4 gives the whole variable domain DVKVTQSSRYLVKRTGEKVFLECVQDMDHENMFWYRQDPGLGLRLIYFSYDVKMKEKGDIPEGYSVSREKKERFSLILESASTNQTSMYLCASSFIGQGNEKLFFGSGTQLSVL.